Following are 2 T cell receptor beta chains from one sample sequenced in a study of OX40 agonist ivuxolimab in advanced cancers. Repertoires were generated with immunoSEQ multiplex PCR, while TCRdb's copy carries only in-frame clones and drops some. Here the sample spans more than 15,000 clones, approximately 80% being singletons. The sample consisted of CD4+ or CD8+ T cells sorted from blood, taken in a trial of the OX40 agonist ivuxolimab. The receptors here all came from an adult with an advanced solid tumor such as melanoma, head and neck, liver or kidney cancer.

The CDR3 nucleotides are TGTGCCAGCAGGGAAAGACAGGGAGCAGCTAACTATGGCTACACCTTC. It specifies CASRERQGAANYGYTF. The V call is TRBV6-1, the J call TRBJ1-2, with 7 nucleotides matching TRBD1. CDR3 length: 16 amino acids. Germline lookup yields CDR1 MNHNS and CDR2 SASEGT. The V gene end was trimmed by 6 bases and the J gene end by 0 bases; junction bases not matched to a gene: 10.

This clone appeared a single time. V gene TRBV10-2 combines with J gene TRBJ2-5; D remains ambiguous. The CDR3 contains 12 residues. Trimming pared 8 bases from V and 5 bases from J, leaving 12 bases between. CDR1 and CDR2 (germline): WSHSY, SAAADI. The CDR3 reads CASSYLGETQYF. In DNA form, the CDR3 reads TGCGCCAGCTCCTACCTGGGGGAGACCCAGTACTTC.